Sequencing of this TCR beta chain was carried out in a study of OX40 agonist ivuxolimab in advanced cancers. The overall study: With a range of roughly 20 to 79, age averaged approximately 54 years, and around 83% were male.

V lost 8 bases to trimming and J lost 1 base, with 17 bases between them. The CDR3 contains 14 residues. CDR1 is SQVTM, CDR2 ANQGSEA, per germline. This clone appeared a single time. Profiling relied on immunoSEQ multiplex PCR, and the TCRdb table lists in-frame clones only, not all of them. Among 25,000 to 35,000 clones listed, less than 85% were seen once. Sequencing was performed on CD4+ or CD8+ T cells sorted from blood, taken in a trial of the OX40 agonist ivuxolimab. V gene TRBV29-1 combines with J gene TRBJ1-1, with D possibly matching TRBD1 (6 bases). The clonotype was recovered from an adult with an advanced solid tumor such as melanoma, head and neck, liver or kidney cancer. In DNA form, the CDR3 reads TGCAGCCCGTTAAGGGGGGCCGGGAACACTGAAGCTTTCTTT. Translated, it gives CSPLRGAGNTEAFF.